The 20 T cell receptor beta chains given below trace back to one sample, sequenced in a study of T cell repertoires in cytomegalovirus infection. One entry per CDR3 protein results from TCRdb running MiXCR on the reads. The sample has roughly 51,000 distinct CDR3 sequences, over 15% seen once; the top ten hold around 27%. For these receptors, no antigen is known. This specimen was CD8+ T cells from cultured PBMCs, taken from culture after CMV antigen stimulation. The receptors shown here come from a human donor in good health (CMV status not recorded). Some clones in this sample may be carry-over from other donors' samples.

The sample holds a few counts of this clonotype. V usage is TRBV4-2 and J usage is TRBJ2-3, with 9 bases fitting TRBD2. The CDR3 has 17 amino acids. Germline V gives CDR1 LGHNA, CDR2 YNFKEQ. Trimming removed 0 bases from V and 2 bases from J; junction bases left unmatched: 6. The CDR3 sequence: CASSQEGGGGATDTQYF. The CDR3 DNA reads TGTGCCAGCAGCCAAGAAGGAGGCGGGGGGGCCACAGATACGCAGTATTTT.

This clonotype appeared a few times. This rearrangement joins TRBV7-2 to TRBJ2-7; 10 bases line up with TRBD2. The CDR3 has 15 amino acids. Germline V gives CDR1 SGHTA, CDR2 FQGNSA. Unmatched junction bases numbered 3, after V lost 2 bases and J lost 2 bases. The CDR3 sequence: CASSLTLAGPYEQYF. CDR3 DNA sequence: TGTGCCAGCAGCTTAACACTAGCGGGGCCCTACGAGCAGTACTTC.

This clonotype was detected only a few times. V gene TRBV7-2 combines with J gene TRBJ2-7, with a weak D call TRBD1 (6 bases). CDR1 SGHTA and CDR2 FQGNSA come from the germline V gene. This CDR3 is built from 15 residues. V lost 3 bases to trimming and J lost 5 bases, with 17 bases between them. The CDR3 sequence: CASSLELQGFDEQYF. The CDR3, as DNA: TGTGCCAGCAGCTTGGAGCTACAGGGTTTCGACGAGCAGTACTTC. The entire variable domain, with the rest obtained from reference TRBV7-2 and TRBJ2-7, is as follows: GAGVSQSPSNKVTEKGKDVELRCDPISGHTALYWYRQSLGQGLEFLIYFQGNSAPDKSGLPSDRFSAERTGGSVSTLTIQRTQQEDSAVYLCASSLELQGFDEQYFGPGTRLTVT.

The CDR3 DNA sequence: TGTGCCAGCACTCTTAGCGGGAACAATGAGCAGTTCTTC. Encoded protein: CASTLSGNNEQFF. The gene calls are TRBV6-5 and TRBJ2-1; 8 bases line up with TRBD2. The junction had 4 bases not matched to a gene; V was cut back by 7 bases and J by 5 bases. Germline CDR1 is MNHEY and CDR2 is SVGAGI. This CDR3 is 13 amino acids long.

The chain joins TRBV7-2 to TRBJ1-5; no definite D call. V lost 2 bases and J lost 5, with 7 bases in between. Germline-derived CDR1 and CDR2 are SGHTA and FQGNSA. The CDR3 extends over 13 amino acids. In nucleotides, the CDR3 is TGTGCCAGCAGCTTAACAGACTATCAGCCCCAGCATTTT. Amino acid sequence: CASSLTDYQPQHF.

The chain joins TRBV6-2 or TRBV6-3 to TRBJ2-7; maybe TRBD2 (6 bases). CDR3 size: 12 residues. The V and J ends lost 7 bases and 2 bases respectively, with 9 bases between them. Germline V lookup: CDR1 MNHEY, CDR2 SVGEGT. CDR3 in DNA: TGTGCCAGCAAACGCGGGGCCTACGAGCAGTACTTC. Encoded protein: CASKRGAYEQYF.

This clonotype was detected a few times. The gene calls are TRBV6-5 and TRBJ2-3; D possibly matches TRBD1 or TRBD2 (5 bases each). V was pared by 2 bases and J by 5 bases, with 11 bases between. Germline V gene data show CDR1 as MNHEY and CDR2 as SVGAGI. The CDR3 runs to 14 residues. CDR3 bases: TGTGCCAGCAGTTACGGGGCAGAGGGAGATACGCAGTATTTT. Encoded protein: CASSYGAEGDTQYF.

The gene calls are TRBV7-2 and TRBJ2-7; perhaps TRBD2 as D (5 bases). The CDR3 covers 14 residues. The V end was cut by 1 base, the J end by 0 bases, with 7 bases between. Germline V gives CDR1 SGHTA, CDR2 FQGNSA. The CDR3 reads CASSLGRGSYEQYF. The CDR3 DNA follows: TGTGCCAGCAGCTTAGGTCGGGGCTCCTACGAGCAGTACTTC. The variable domain in full, with the rest retrieved from reference TRBV7-2 and TRBJ2-7, is GAGVSQSPSNKVTEKGKDVELRCDPISGHTALYWYRQSLGQGLEFLIYFQGNSAPDKSGLPSDRFSAERTGGSVSTLTIQRTQQEDSAVYLCASSLGRGSYEQYFGPGTRLTVT.

This chain connects TRBV27 to TRBJ1-4; 8 nucleotides match TRBD1. J was trimmed by 7 bases and V by 6 bases; bases with no gene match: 10. There are 15 residues in the CDR3. Looked up from germline, CDR1 is MNHEY and CDR2 is SMNVEV (reference sequence). CDR3 DNA sequence: TGTGCCAGCAGGCCCCATCAGGGGGCCGGTGAAAAACTGTTTTTT. This gives the protein CASRPHQGAGEKLFF.

This clonotype was observed a handful of times. The CDR3 loop is CATAGGGVFGKGAINEQFF. The DNA for the CDR3 is TGTGCCACCGCCGGAGGGGGCGTTTTTGGTAAAGGGGCAATCAATGAGCAGTTCTTC. The chain is built from TRBV6-1 and TRBJ2-1; D possibly corresponds to TRBD1 (7 bases). The CDR3 totals 19 residues. The germline V gene encodes CDR1 MNHNS and CDR2 SASEGT. The ends were cut back, 10 bases at V and 6 bases at J, with 34 bases in the middle.

This clonotype was seen a handful of times. The V and J genes are TRBV7-3 and TRBJ2-7, with 7 bases identical to TRBD1. With V trimmed by 2 bases and J by 6 bases, 4 bases remained unmatched. Germline lookup yields CDR1 SGHTA and CDR2 FQGTGA. The CDR3 contains 13 residues. The CDR3 nucleotides read TGTGCCAGCAGCTTAGACAGGGTGAGCGAGCAGTACTTC. It codes for CASSLDRVSEQYF.

The J gene is TRBJ1-5, the V gene TRBV7-2; perhaps TRBD1 as D (5 bases). Germline CDR1 is SGHTA and CDR2 is FQGNSA. The ends were cut back, 1 base at V and 8 bases at J, with 12 bases in the middle. This CDR3 spans 14 amino acids. The CDR3: CASSLVSGFEPQHF. The CDR3 DNA follows: TGTGCCAGCAGCTTAGTCTCAGGGTTTGAGCCCCAGCATTTT.

V is TRBV12-3 or TRBV12-4 and J is TRBJ1-1; D uncertain. The V gene lost 6 bases and the J gene lost 6 bases, with 11 bases spanning the gap. This CDR3 contains 12 residues. The CDR3 DNA sequence: TGTGCCAGCAGCCCAGGAGCCCCTGAAGCTTTCTTT. Amino acids: CASSPGAPEAFF.

The chain joins TRBV7-9 to TRBJ1-1, with D possibly being TRBD1 (6 bases). Germline CDR1 and CDR2: SEHNR and FQNEAQ (reference sequence). The CDR3 has 17 residues. Deletions cut 5 bases from V and 6 bases from J, with 25 bases between. In DNA form, the CDR3 reads TGTGCCAGCAGCCAAAGTCCCGGGACAAAAAAGGTACCTGAAGCTTTCTTT. Translating gives CASSQSPGTKKVPEAFF.

This clonotype was seen more than once but under ten times. The rearrangement joins TRBV7-9 to TRBJ1-1; 8 bases map to TRBD1. The CDR3 consists of 13 residues. The V segment lost 6 bases and the J segment 5 bases; nucleotides outside the gene matches: 5. Germline lookup yields CDR1 SEHNR and CDR2 FQNEAQ (reference sequence). The CDR3 protein is CASRDRVDTEAFF. DNA for the CDR3: TGTGCCAGCAGGGACAGGGTGGATACTGAAGCTTTCTTT.

V and J are TRBV7-6 and TRBJ2-2; 10 nucleotides align to TRBD1. Trimming removed 2 bases from V and 5 bases from J; junction bases left unmatched: 2. CDR1 and CDR2 from the germline V gene are SGHVS and FNYEAQ. The CDR3 loop spans 15 amino acids. CDR3 in amino acids: CASSLRTGGTGELFF. In DNA form, the CDR3 reads TGTGCCAGCAGCTTAAGGACAGGGGGGACCGGGGAGCTGTTTTTT.

This clonotype was counted only a few times. J is TRBJ1-2 and V is TRBV7-8; D ambiguous. The CDR3 extends over 14 amino acids. Trimming shortened V by 1 base and J by 6 bases, and 12 bases separated the two germline ends. Germline CDR1 reads SGHVS; CDR2 reads FQNEAQ. The CDR3 coding sequence is TGTGCCAGCAGCTTAGAGCCGGGAGGCGATGGCTACACCTTC. This translates into CASSLEPGGDGYTF.

V usage is TRBV6-2 or TRBV6-3 and J usage is TRBJ2-5, with D perhaps assigned TRBD1 or TRBD2 (5 bases each). The CDR3 is 16 residues long. Germline V gene sequence: CDR1 MNHEY, CDR2 SVGEGT. Trimming took 4 bases from V and 9 from J, leaving 24 bases between them. For the CDR3, the DNA is TGTGCCAGCAGTTTTCTCCGGGACCCAACCCTGGGGGCCCAGTACTTC. Amino acids: CASSFLRDPTLGAQYF.

This clonotype was counted between two and nine times. CDR3 DNA sequence: TGTGCCACCCAGATAGCGGGGCCACCTTACAATGAGCAGTTCTTC. As protein: CATQIAGPPYNEQFF. The chain has TRBV19 and TRBJ2-1; 8 bases are a match to TRBD2. V gave up 10 bases and J gave up 4 bases; unmatched junction bases: 12. Germline CDR1 reads LNHDA; CDR2 reads SQIVND (reference sequence). The length of the CDR3 is 15 residues. Together with reference TRBV19 and TRBJ2-1, the CDR3 gives the full variable domain: DGGITQSPKYLFRKEGQNVTLSCEQNLNHDAMYWYRQDPGQGLRLIYYSQIVNDFQKGDIAEGYSVSREKKESFPLTVTSAQKNPTAFYLCATQIAGPPYNEQFFGPGTRLTVL.

The sample holds a few counts of this clonotype. This chain links TRBV6-2 or TRBV6-3 with TRBJ2-5; 9 bases fit TRBD1. The CDR3 totals 15 residues. Germline CDR1 is MNHEY and CDR2 is SVGEGT. The V segment lost 3 bases and the J segment 4 bases; nucleotides outside the gene matches: 6. The CDR3 coding sequence is TGTGCCAGCAGTTATACGGACAGGGGTGGAGAGACCCAGTACTTC. This translates into CASSYTDRGGETQYF.